These 14 T cell receptor beta chains share one sample of origin, sequenced in a study of cytomegalovirus exposure and HLA in healthy donors. Vbeta (60) and Jbeta (13) primers were used in the PCR. Measured with immunoSEQ multiplex PCR; TCRdb has only the in-frame clones, and not every one. The sample lists about 250,000 clones; around two thirds were seen once. The sample consisted of PBMCs. The receptors stem from a female donor in good health and CMV-seronegative.

This clone was observed a few times. The chain uses TRBV11-3 and TRBJ1-1, with D possibly being TRBD1 (6 bases). This CDR3 contains 14 residues. Germline V gene sequence: CDR1 SGHNT, CDR2 YENEEA. With 4 bases removed from V and 3 bases from J, the gap between germline ends came to 12 bases. The CDR3 DNA is TGTGCCAGCAGCTACAGGGTTGGGCACACTGAAGCTTTCTTT. Translation: CASSYRVGHTEAFF.

The J gene is TRBJ2-7, the V gene TRBV7-9, with D hard to call. Trimming removed 5 bases at V and 0 bases at J, with 14 bases between. CDR3 length equals 15 residues. The germline gives CDR1 SEHNR, CDR2 FQNEAQ (reference sequence). DNA of the CDR3: TGTGCCAGCAGCCCCGTCCCGGGTCACTCCTACGAGCAGTACTTC. Its translation: CASSPVPGHSYEQYF.

This clone was detected a few times. This rearrangement joins TRBV6-5 to TRBJ2-3; D uncertain. V was shortened by 6 bases and J by 1 base, with 11 bases between the two germline ends. Germline values: CDR1 MNHEY, CDR2 SVGAGI. The CDR3 runs 14 residues. CDR3: CASSSALGTDTQYF. CDR3 sequence (DNA): TGTGCCAGCAGCTCTGCACTCGGCACAGATACGCAGTATTTT.

This clone was seen a single time. V is TRBV4-2 and J is TRBJ2-3, with TRBD2 matching 11 bases. The germline gives CDR1 LGHNA, CDR2 YNFKEQ. The junction had 6 bases not matched to a gene; V was cut back by 0 bases and J by 4 bases. The CDR3 extends over 17 amino acids. CDR3 nucleotide sequence: TGTGCCAGCAGCCAAGACCTGCTAGCGGGAGGTGCAGATACGCAGTATTTT. It encodes CASSQDLLAGGADTQYF.

This clone has only one observation. The rearrangement links TRBV7-2 to TRBJ1-1, with D unclear. The V and J ends lost 1 base and 1 base respectively, with 7 bases between them. This CDR3 spans 14 amino acids. Germline assignment: CDR1 SGHTA and CDR2 FQGNSA. CDR3 sequence reads: CASSLVRENTEAFF. For the CDR3, the DNA is TGTGCCAGCAGCTTAGTACGGGAGAACACTGAAGCTTTCTTT.

This chain links TRBV2 with TRBJ2-3; D unresolved. The V gene's germline CDR1 is SNHLY and CDR2 FYNNEI. Trimming cost V 10 bases and J 0 bases, with 17 bases left between them. This CDR3 contains 15 residues. The CDR3 DNA reads as TGTGCCACCTCTCAAGGCGGTTATAGCACAGATACGCAGTATTTT. It codes for CATSQGGYSTDTQYF. Based on the CDR3 plus reference TRBV2 and TRBJ2-3, the full variable domain is EPEVTQTPSHQVTQMGQEVILRCVPISNHLYFYWYRQILGQKVEFLVSFYNNEISEKSEIFDDQFSVERPDGSNFTLKIRSTKLEDSAMYFCATSQGGYSTDTQYFGPGTRLTVL.

This clone was seen a few times. V is TRBV9 and J is TRBJ2-2; D might be TRBD1 (7 bases). Trimming removed 4 bases at V and 4 bases at J, with 17 bases between. The CDR3 extends over 16 amino acids. Germline CDR1 reads SGDLS; CDR2 reads YYNGEE. The CDR3 is CASSPYYRGGTGELFF. The CDR3 nucleotides read TGTGCCAGCAGCCCCTATTACAGGGGAGGCACCGGGGAGCTGTTTTTT.

The count of this clone is one. V is TRBV2 and J is TRBJ1-2; TRBD1 aligns across 7 bases. Trimming took 8 bases from V and 7 from J; bases not matched to a gene: 16. Germline-derived CDR1 and CDR2 are SNHLY and FYNNEI. The length of the CDR3 is 15 residues. For the CDR3, the DNA is TGTGCCAGCCTTGGTTCACCACAACGACAGGGTGGCTACACCTTC. It is translated as CASLGSPQRQGGYTF. Using reference TRBV2 and TRBJ1-2 for the parts outside the CDR3, the full variable domain is EPEVTQTPSHQVTQMGQEVILRCVPISNHLYFYWYRQILGQKVEFLVSFYNNEISEKSEIFDDQFSVERPDGSNFTLKIRSTKLEDSAMYFCASLGSPQRQGGYTFGSGTRLTVV.

This clone showed up just a few times. V is TRBV7-9 and J is TRBJ2-5; no reliable D call. This CDR3 is 13 amino acids long. The ends were cut back, 1 base at V and 4 bases at J, with 7 bases in the middle. The germline CDR1 and CDR2 sequences are SEHNR and FQNEAQ (reference sequence). The CDR3 DNA is TGTGCCAGCAGCTTAGGTTCGGGAGAGACCCAGTACTTC. Its protein product is CASSLGSGETQYF.

This clone came up a few times. The gene calls are TRBV6-4 and TRBJ1-6; 7 bases are a match to TRBD1. The CDR3 extends over 19 amino acids. V was pared by 6 bases and J by 0 bases, with 14 bases of the junction left unmatched. Per germline, CDR1 MRHNA and CDR2 SNTAGT. The CDR3 sequence is CASRRSPGQISSYNSPLHF. The CDR3, as DNA: TGTGCCAGCAGGCGCTCCCCGGGACAGATCAGCTCCTATAATTCACCCCTCCACTTT.

This clone was counted a single time. Other DNA sequences in the same sample also yield this CDR3. The chain joins TRBV5-1 to TRBJ2-1, with D possibly being TRBD2 (5 bases). CDR1 is SGHRS, CDR2 YFSETQ, per germline. The CDR3 totals 16 residues. V was cut by 0 bases and J by 2 bases, with 12 bases left in between. CDR3 sequence (DNA): TGCGCCAGCAGCTTGGAGGCGGGTAACGCCTACAATGAGCAGTTCTTC. Residues: CASSLEAGNAYNEQFF.

V is TRBV7-9 and J is TRBJ1-5; D is ambiguous. The V end was cut by 5 bases, the J end by 5 bases, with 10 bases between. This CDR3 region has 13 residues. Looked up from germline, CDR1 is SEHNR and CDR2 is FQNEAQ (reference sequence). The CDR3 loop reads CASSQNGDQPQHF. DNA of the CDR3: TGTGCCAGCAGCCAAAACGGGGATCAGCCCCAGCATTTT.

J is TRBJ2-2 and V is TRBV18, with a tentative D call TRBD1 (6 bases). This CDR3 region has 15 residues. The germline V and J ends were trimmed by 3 bases and 7 bases, with 15 bases remaining between them. Germline loops: CDR1 KGHSH, CDR2 LQKENI. This CDR3 is CASSPSQGLVGELFF. CDR3 bases: TGTGCCAGCTCACCGTCACAGGGATTGGTCGGGGAGCTGTTTTTT.

J is TRBJ1-1 and V is TRBV27, with D perhaps matching TRBD1 (6 bases). This CDR3 spans 17 amino acids. The V end lost 4 bases, the J end lost 11 bases, and 29 bases lay between the germline ends. Germline values: CDR1 MNHEY, CDR2 SMNVEV (reference sequence). DNA of the CDR3: TGTGCCAGCAGTTCGCGCCTCCAACTAGGGACACGCCAAGGGGCTTTCTTT. Translation: CASSSRLQLGTRQGAFF.